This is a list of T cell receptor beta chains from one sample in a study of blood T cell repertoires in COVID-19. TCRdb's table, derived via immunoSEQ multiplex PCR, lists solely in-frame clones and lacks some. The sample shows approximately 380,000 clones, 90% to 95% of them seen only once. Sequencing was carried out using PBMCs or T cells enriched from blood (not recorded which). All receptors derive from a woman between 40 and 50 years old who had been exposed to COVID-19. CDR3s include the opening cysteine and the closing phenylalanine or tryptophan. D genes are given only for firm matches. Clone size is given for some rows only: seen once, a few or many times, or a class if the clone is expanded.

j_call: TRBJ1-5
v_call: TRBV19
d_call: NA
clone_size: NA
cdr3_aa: CASRKRQDNSNQPQHF
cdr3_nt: TGTGCCAGTAGGAAAAGACAGGACAATAGCAATCAGCCCCAGCATTTT

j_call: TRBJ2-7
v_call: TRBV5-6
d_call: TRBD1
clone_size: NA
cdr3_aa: CASSFGQGTLSEQYF
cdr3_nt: TGTGCCAGCAGCTTCGGACAGGGGACCTTAAGCGAGCAGTACTTC

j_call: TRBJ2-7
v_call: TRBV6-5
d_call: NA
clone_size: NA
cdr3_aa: CASSSLSSYEQYF
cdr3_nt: TGTGCCAGCAGTTCGCTGAGCTCCTACGAGCAGTACTTC

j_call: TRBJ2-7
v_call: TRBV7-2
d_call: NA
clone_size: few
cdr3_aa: CASSTGLGSYEQYF
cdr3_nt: TGTGCCAGCAGCACGGGACTCGGCTCCTACGAGCAGTACTTC

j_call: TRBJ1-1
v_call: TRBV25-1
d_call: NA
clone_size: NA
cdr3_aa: CASRGGQALNTEAFF
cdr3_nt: TGTGCCAGCAGGGGTGGGCAGGCGCTGAACACTGAAGCTTTCTTT

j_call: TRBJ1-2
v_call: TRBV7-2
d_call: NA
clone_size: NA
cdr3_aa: CASSVRIQQVHYGYTF
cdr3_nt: TGTGCCAGCAGCGTGAGAATACAACAGGTTCACTATGGCTACACCTTC

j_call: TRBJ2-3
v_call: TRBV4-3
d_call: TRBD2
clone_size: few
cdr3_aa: CASSQERRGGTDTQYF
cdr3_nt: TGCGCCAGCAGCCAAGAACGGCGGGGGGGCACAGATACGCAGTATTTT

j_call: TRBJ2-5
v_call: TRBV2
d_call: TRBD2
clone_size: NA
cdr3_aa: CASSVAGGRFGQETQYF
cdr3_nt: TGTGCCAGCAGTGTTGCGGGAGGGCGTTTCGGCCAAGAGACCCAGTACTTC

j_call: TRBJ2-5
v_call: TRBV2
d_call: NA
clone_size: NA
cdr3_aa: CASSESGGGRETQYF
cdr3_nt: TGTGCCAGCAGTGAATCGGGGGGCGGGCGAGAGACCCAGTACTTC

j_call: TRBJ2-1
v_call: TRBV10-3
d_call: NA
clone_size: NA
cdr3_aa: CAISEREGAEQFF
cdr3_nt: TGTGCCATCAGTGAGCGGGAGGGGGCTGAGCAGTTCTTC

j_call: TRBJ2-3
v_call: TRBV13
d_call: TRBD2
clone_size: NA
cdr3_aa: CASSVGSRLAVRIFRTDTQYF
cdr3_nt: TGTGCCAGCAGCGTTGGTTCTCGACTAGCGGTGAGAATCTTTCGCACAGATACGCAGTATTTT

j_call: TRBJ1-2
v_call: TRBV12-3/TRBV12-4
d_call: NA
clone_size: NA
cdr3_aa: CASSRQGAGYTF
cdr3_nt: TGTGCCAGCAGTCGTCAGGGCGCTGGCTACACCTTC

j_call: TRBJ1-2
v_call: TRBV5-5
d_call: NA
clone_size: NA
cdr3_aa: CASSLESDSVYGYTF
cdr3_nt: TGTGCCAGCAGCTTGGAGTCGGACAGTGTCTATGGCTACACCTTC

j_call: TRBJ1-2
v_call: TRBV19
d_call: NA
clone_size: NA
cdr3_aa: CASSLIAVNYGYTF
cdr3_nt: TGTGCCAGTAGTCTCATTGCGGTCAACTATGGCTACACCTTC

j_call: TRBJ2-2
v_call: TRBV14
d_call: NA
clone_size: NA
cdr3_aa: CASSQAGGTGELFF
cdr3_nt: TGTGCCAGCAGCCAAGCCGGGGGCACCGGGGAGCTGTTTTTT

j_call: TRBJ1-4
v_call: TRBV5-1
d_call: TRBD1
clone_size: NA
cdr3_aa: CASSSQGSSTNEKLFF
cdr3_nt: TGCGCCAGCAGTTCACAGGGGTCATCAACTAATGAAAAACTGTTTTTT

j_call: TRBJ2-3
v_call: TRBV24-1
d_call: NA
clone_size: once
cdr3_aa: CATSDRGSPSTDTQYF
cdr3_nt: TGTGCCACCAGTGATAGGGGGAGTCCCTCCACAGATACGCAGTATTTT

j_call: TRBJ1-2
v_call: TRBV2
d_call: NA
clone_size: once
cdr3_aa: CASRDDSYGYTF
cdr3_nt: TGTGCCAGCAGGGATGACAGCTATGGCTACACCTTC

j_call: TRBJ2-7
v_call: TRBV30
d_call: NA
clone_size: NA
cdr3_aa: CAWNSGPYEQYF
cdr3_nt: TGTGCCTGGAATTCTGGGCCCTACGAGCAGTACTTC

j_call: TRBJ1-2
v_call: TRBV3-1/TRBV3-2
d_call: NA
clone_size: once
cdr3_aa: CASSSTNIGGHYGYTF
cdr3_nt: TGTGCCAGCAGCTCTACTAATATCGGGGGACACTATGGCTACACCTTC

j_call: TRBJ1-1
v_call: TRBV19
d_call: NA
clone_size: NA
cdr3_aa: CASSISGGPNTEAFF
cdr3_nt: TGTGCCAGTAGTATTAGTGGCGGCCCGAACACTGAAGCTTTCTTT

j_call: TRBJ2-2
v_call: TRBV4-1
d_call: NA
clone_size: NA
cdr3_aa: CASSLIGSLNTGELFF
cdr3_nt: TGCGCCAGCAGCCTCATCGGGTCACTGAACACCGGGGAGCTGTTTTTT

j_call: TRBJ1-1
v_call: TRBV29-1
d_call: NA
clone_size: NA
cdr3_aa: CSVDPGEGVRAFF
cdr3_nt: TGCAGCGTTGACCCAGGGGAGGGAGTAAGAGCTTTCTTT

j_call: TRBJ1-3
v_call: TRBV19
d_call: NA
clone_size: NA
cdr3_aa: CASSTRQQTSGNTIYF
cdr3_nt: TGTGCCAGTAGTACTCGACAGCAGACCTCTGGAAACACCATATATTTT

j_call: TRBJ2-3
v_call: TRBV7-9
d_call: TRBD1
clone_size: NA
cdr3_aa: CASSSPDRGTDTQYF
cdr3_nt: TGTGCCAGCAGCTCCCCCGACAGGGGCACAGATACGCAGTATTTT

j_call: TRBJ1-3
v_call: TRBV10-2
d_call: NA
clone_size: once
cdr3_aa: CASSPTGGNTIYF
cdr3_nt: TGCGCCAGCAGCCCCACCGGTGGAAACACCATATATTTT

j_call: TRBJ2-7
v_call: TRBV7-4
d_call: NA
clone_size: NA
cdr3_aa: CASSFGSGTSYSYEQYF
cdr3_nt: TGTGCCAGCAGCTTTGGGTCAGGGACATCCTACTCCTACGAGCAGTACTTC

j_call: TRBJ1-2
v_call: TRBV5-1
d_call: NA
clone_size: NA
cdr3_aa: CASSLAAGPLGYGYTF
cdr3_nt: TGCGCCAGCAGCTTGGCCGCGGGACCGCTTGGCTATGGCTACACCTTC

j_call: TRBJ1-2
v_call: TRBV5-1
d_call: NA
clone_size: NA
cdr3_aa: CASSLESNREGYTF
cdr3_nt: TGCGCCAGCAGCTTGGAGTCCAATCGCGAGGGCTACACCTTC

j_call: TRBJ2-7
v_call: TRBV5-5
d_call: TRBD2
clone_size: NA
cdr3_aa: CASSLRWSVAGGPYEQYF
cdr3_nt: TGTGCCAGCAGCCTACGCTGGTCAGTAGCGGGAGGGCCTTACGAGCAGTACTTC

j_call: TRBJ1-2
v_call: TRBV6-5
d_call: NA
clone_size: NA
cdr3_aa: CASSKTGYGYTF
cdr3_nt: TGTGCCAGCAGCAAGACAGGATACGGCTACACCTTC

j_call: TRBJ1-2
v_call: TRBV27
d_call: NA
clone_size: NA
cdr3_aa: CASSFGGEYGYTF
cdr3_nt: TGTGCCAGCAGTTTCGGGGGGGAGTATGGCTACACCTTC

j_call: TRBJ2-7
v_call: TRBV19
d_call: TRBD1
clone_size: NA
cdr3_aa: CASSIIQGARYEQYF
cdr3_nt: TGTGCCAGTAGTATAATACAGGGGGCCCGGTACGAGCAGTACTTC

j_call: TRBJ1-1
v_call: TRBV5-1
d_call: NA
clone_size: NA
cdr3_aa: CASKTGGENTEAFF
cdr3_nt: TGCGCCAGCAAGACGGGGGGTGAGAACACTGAAGCTTTCTTT

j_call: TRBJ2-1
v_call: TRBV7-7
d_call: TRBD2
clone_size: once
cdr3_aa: CASSSGLARDEQFF
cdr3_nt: TGTGCTAGCAGCTCGGGACTAGCACGGGATGAGCAGTTCTTC

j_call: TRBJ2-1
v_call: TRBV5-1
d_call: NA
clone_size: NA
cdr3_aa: CASRTDGYNEQFF
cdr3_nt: TGCGCCAGCCGGACTGACGGATACAATGAGCAGTTCTTC

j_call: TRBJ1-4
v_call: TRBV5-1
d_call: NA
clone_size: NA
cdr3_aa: CASSLNRESGRGEKLFF
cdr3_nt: TGCGCCAGCAGCTTGAACCGGGAGTCAGGAAGGGGTGAAAAACTGTTTTTT

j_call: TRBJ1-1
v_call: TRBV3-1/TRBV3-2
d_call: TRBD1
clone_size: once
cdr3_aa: CASSPGQGAEAFF
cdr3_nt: TGTGCCAGCAGCCCGGGACAGGGGGCTGAAGCTTTCTTT

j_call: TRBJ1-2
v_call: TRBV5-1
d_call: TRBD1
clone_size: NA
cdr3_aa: CASSLGQGSYGYTF
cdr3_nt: TGCGCCAGCAGCTTGGGACAGGGGAGTTATGGCTACACCTTC

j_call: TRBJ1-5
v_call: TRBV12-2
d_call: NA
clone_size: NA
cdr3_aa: CASRNTGTRLNPSNQPQHF
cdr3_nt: TGTGCAAGTCGCAATACCGGGACACGGCTAAATCCTAGCAATCAGCCCCAGCATTTT

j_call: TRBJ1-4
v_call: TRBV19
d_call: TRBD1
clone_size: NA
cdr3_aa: CASSISQGQGGEKLFF
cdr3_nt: TGTGCCAGTAGTATATCTCAAGGACAGGGGGGTGAAAAACTGTTTTTT

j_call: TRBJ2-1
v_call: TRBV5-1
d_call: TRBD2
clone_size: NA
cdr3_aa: CASSLVALGRDNEQFF
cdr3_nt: TGCGCCAGCAGCTTGGTCGCTTTGGGGAGGGACAATGAGCAGTTCTTC

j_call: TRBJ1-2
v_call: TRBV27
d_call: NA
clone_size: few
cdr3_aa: CASSFRPGGSFGYTF
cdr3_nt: TGTGCCAGCAGTTTTAGGCCTGGAGGGTCCTTTGGCTACACCTTC

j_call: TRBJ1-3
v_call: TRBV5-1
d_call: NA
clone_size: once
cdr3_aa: CASSLVSQAGNTIYF
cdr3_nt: TGCGCCAGCAGCTTGGTATCCCAGGCTGGAAACACCATATATTTT

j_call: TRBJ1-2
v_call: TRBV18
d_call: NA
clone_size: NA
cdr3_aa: CASSSDYGYTF
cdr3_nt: TGTGCCAGCTCTTCCGACTATGGCTACACCTTC

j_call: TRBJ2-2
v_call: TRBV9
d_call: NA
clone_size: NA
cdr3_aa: CASSLRAEGTGELFF
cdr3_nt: TGTGCCAGCAGCTTACGGGCGGAGGGCACCGGGGAGCTGTTTTTT

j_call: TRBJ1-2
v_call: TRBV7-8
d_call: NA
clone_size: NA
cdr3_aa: CASSDPQEIYGYTF
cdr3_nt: TGTGCCAGCAGCGACCCACAGGAGATCTATGGCTACACCTTC

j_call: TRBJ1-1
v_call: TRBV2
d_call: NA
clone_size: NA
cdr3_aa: CASSGDSYTEAFF
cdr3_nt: TGTGCCAGCAGTGGAGACAGTTACACTGAAGCTTTCTTT

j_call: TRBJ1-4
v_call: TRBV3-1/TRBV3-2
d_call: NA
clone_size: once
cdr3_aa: CASSQRRSNEKLFF
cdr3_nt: TGTGCCAGCAGCCAACGGCGGAGTAATGAAAAACTGTTTTTT

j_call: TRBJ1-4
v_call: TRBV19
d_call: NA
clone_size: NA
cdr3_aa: CASSIRSVNEKLFF
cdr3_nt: TGTGCCAGTAGTATCCGGTCGGTTAATGAAAAACTGTTTTTT

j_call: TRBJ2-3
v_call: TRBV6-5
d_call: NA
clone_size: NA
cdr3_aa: CASSKGVSTDTQYF
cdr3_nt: TGTGCCAGCAGCAAGGGGGTTTCCACAGATACGCAGTATTTT

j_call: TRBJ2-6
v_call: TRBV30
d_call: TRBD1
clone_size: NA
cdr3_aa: CAWSRGSFSGANVLTF
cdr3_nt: TGTGCCTGGAGCAGGGGGAGCTTCTCTGGGGCCAACGTCCTGACTTTC

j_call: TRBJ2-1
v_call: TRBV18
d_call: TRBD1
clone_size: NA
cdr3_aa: CASSPIGTGGINEQFF
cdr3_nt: TGTGCCAGCTCACCAATAGGGACAGGGGGCATCAATGAGCAGTTCTTC

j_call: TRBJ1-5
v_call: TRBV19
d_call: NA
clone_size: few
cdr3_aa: CASSPGHFSNQPQHF
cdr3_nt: TGTGCCAGTAGTCCTGGACACTTTAGCAATCAGCCCCAGCATTTT

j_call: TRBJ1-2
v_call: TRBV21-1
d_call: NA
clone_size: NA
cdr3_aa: CASSRRGTGGVGGYTF
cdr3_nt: TGTGCCAGCAGCAGAAGGGGGACAGGGGGCGTCGGTGGCTACACCTTC